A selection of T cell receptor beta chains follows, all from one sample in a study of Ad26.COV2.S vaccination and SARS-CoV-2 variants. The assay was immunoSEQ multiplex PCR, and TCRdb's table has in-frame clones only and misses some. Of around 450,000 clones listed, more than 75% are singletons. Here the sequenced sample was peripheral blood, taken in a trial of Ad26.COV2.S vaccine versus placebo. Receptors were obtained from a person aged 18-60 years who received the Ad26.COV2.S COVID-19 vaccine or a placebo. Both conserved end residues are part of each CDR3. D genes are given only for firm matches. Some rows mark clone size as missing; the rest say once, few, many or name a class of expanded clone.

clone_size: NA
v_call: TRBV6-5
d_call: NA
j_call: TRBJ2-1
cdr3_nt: TGTGCCAGCAGTTACGGACAGAACAATGAGCAGTTCTTC
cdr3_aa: CASSYGQNNEQFF

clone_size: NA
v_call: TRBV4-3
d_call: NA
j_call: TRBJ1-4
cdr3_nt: TGCGCCAGCAGCCAAGATGTATCGGCAGGGGTCTCAAAACTGTTTTTT
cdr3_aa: CASSQDVSAGVSKLFF

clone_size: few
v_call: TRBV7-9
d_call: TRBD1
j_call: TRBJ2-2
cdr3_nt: TGTGCCAGCAGCCAGCAGGGGGCATACACCGGGGAGCTGTTTTTT
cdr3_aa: CASSQQGAYTGELFF

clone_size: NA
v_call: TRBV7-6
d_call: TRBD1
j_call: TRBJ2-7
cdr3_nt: TGTGCCAGCAGCTCCGGACAGGGCGTTTACGAGCAGTACTTC
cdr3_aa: CASSSGQGVYEQYF

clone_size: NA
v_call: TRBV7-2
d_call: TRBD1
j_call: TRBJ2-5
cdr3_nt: TGTGCCAGCAGCTCGAGACAGGGGGAGACCCAGTACTTC
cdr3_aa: CASSSRQGETQYF

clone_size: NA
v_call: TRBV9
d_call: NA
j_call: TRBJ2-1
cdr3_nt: TGTGCCAGCAGCGTATATGGGACGGGAACCGACAATGAGCAGTTCTTC
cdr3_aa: CASSVYGTGTDNEQFF

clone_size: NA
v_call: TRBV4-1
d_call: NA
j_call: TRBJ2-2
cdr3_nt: TGCGCCAGCAGCCATGGACGGTTGAACACCGGGGAGCTGTTTTTT
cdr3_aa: CASSHGRLNTGELFF

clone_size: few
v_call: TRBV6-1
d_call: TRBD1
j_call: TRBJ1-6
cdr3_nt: TGTGCCAGCAGTGCTACAGGGGGCCTGGGGAATTCACCCCTCCACTTT
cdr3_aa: CASSATGGLGNSPLHF

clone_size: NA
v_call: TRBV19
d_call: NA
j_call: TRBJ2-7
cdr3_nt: TGTGCCAGTAGTATTATGACAGAGTACGAGCAGTACTTC
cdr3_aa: CASSIMTEYEQYF

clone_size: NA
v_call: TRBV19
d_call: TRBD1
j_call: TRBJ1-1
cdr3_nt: TGTGCCAGTAGTATCGGGACAGGTTCTAGGGCTTTCTTT
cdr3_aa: CASSIGTGSRAFF

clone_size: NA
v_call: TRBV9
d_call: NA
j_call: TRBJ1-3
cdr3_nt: TGTGCCAGCAGCGTAGGGAGAACGGGCTCTGGAAACACCATATATTTT
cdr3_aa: CASSVGRTGSGNTIYF

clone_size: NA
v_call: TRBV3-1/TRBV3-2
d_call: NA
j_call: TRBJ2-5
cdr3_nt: TGTGCCAGCCGCCTTCAAGAGACCCAGTACTTC
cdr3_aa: CASRLQETQYF

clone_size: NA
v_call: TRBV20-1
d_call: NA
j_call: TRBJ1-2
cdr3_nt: TGCAGTGCTAGAGATAACTATGGCTACACCTTC
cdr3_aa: CSARDNYGYTF

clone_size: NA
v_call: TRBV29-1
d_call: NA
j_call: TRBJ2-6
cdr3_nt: TGCAGCGTTGAAGATCTTCCTGGAACTGGGGCCAACGTCCTGACTTTC
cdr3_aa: CSVEDLPGTGANVLTF

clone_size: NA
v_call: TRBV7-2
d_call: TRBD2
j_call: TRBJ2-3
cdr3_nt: TGTGCCAGCAGCTCCCTTAGCGGGGGGGGAAGTGATACGCAGTATTTT
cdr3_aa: CASSSLSGGGSDTQYF

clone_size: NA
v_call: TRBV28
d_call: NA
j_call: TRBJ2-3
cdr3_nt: TGTGCCAGCAGTTTCCACCTCACAGATACGCAGTATTTT
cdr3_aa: CASSFHLTDTQYF

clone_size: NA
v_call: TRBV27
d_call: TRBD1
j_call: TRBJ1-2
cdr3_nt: TGTGCCAGCAGTGTGGGACAGGGAAATGGCTACACCTTC
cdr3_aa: CASSVGQGNGYTF

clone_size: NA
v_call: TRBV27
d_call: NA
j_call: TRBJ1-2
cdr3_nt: TGTGCCAGCAGTTTGCGGGGGATGGACTATGGCTACACCTTC
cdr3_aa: CASSLRGMDYGYTF

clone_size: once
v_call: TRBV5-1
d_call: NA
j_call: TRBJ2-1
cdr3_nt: TGCGCCAGCAGCTTCCCTAAGGAGGAGCAGTTCTTC
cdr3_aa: CASSFPKEEQFF

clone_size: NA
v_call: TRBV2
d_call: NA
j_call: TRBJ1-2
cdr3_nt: TGTGCCAGCAGTGCAAGACCGGACAGCGACGGAGGAACCTTC
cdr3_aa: CASSARPDSDGGTF

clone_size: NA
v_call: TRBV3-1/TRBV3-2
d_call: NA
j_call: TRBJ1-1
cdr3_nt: TGTGCCAGCAGCCTCGGGGGAGGGAGAACTGAAGCTTTCTTT
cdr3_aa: CASSLGGGRTEAFF

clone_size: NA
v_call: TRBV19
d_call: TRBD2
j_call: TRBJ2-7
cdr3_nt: TGTGCCAGTAGTATAGGCCTAGCGGGGGGCTACGAGCAGTACTTC
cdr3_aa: CASSIGLAGGYEQYF

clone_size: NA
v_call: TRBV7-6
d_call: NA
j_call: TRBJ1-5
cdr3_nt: TGTGCCAGCAGCTCGTTTGGTCAGCCCCAGCATTTT
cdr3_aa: CASSSFGQPQHF

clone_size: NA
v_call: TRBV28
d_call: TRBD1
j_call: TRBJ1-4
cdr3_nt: TGTGCCAGCAGTTTACCCGGGACAGGACCTCTTAATGAAAAACTGTTTTTT
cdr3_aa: CASSLPGTGPLNEKLFF

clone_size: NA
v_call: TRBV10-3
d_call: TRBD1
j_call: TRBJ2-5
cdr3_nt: TGTGCCATCACCCCGACAGGGGGGACCGGGACCCAGTACTTC
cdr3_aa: CAITPTGGTGTQYF

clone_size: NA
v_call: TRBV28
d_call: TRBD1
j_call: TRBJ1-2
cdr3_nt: TGTGCCAGCAGTCTGGACAGGGGAGTTAACTATGGCTACACCTTC
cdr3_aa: CASSLDRGVNYGYTF

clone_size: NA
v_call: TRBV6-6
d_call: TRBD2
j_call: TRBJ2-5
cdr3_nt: TGTGCCAGCAGTCCGGCAGGACTAGCGGCTAGGTACCAAGAGACCCAGTACTTC
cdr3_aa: CASSPAGLAARYQETQYF

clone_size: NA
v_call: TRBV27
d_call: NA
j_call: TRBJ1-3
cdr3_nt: TGTGCCAGCAGTTCAGACAGGACCTCTGGAAACACCATATATTTT
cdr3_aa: CASSSDRTSGNTIYF

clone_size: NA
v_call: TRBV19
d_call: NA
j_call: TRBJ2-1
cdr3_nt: TGTGCCAGTAGTATGGTAGCCCCCGACTACAATGAGCAGTTCTTC
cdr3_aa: CASSMVAPDYNEQFF

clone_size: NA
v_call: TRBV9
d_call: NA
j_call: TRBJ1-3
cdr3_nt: TGTGCCAGCAGCGTAGTGGCACGGGCCAGCTCTGGAAACACCATATATTTT
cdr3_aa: CASSVVARASSGNTIYF

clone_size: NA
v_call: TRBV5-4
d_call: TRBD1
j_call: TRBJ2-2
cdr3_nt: TGTGCCAGCAGGGGACAGACCGGGGAGCTGTTTTTT
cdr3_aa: CASRGQTGELFF